This T cell receptor (beta chain) was observed in a study of T cells in Graves' hyperthyroidism and ophthalmopathy. Notes on the study in general: Most expanded thyroid clonotypes above 0.001 recurred in blood.

The germline gives CDR1 SQVTM, CDR2 ANQGSEA. V lost 4 bases and J lost 2, with 15 bases in between. This CDR3 is built from 15 residues. Each ophthalmopathy patient scored at least 3 on the Clinical Activity Score and at least 4 on NOSPECS grade, with duration under 3 months. This clonotype was seen ten or more times. Its antigen is unidentified. TCR beta CDR3 region amplification was performed from RNA transcripts. In the first-round RT-PCR of the TCR CDR3, the HTBI primer set was used. From the multiplex PCR reads, TCRdb called clonotypes with MiXCR, one entry per CDR3 protein. The table has hundreds of thousands of distinct CDR3 sequences, roughly 15% seen once.

The source of this sequence is a woman in her forties or fifties with Graves' ophthalmopathy. V is TRBV29-1 and J is TRBJ2-4; D might be TRBD1 (6 bases). Specimen: blood. The CDR3 bases are TGCAGCGTTGTACCCCCCACAGGGACCAAAAACATTCAGTACTTC. It codes for CSVVPPTGTKNIQYF.